This T cell receptor beta chain was sequenced during a study of lymphopenia after photon versus proton radiotherapy (dated by TCRdb to about 2019). At the level of the whole study: The study compared the immunological effects of photon versus proton radiation therapy in patients with gastrointestinal tumors who developed high-grade lymphopenia. The study aimed to characterize how the two radiation modalities differ in their impact on the immune system. The cohort comprised 15 to 20 patients with gastrointestinal tumors who received either photon or proton therapy and then developed lymphopenia.

This clone was seen only once. This clone's antigen is unknown. No per-base quality is available; no much larger clone lies one base away. The library was prepared using the immunoSEQ multiplex PCR assay. Alongside multiparametric flow cytometry, deep sequencing of rearranged TCR beta loci was used to profile the T cell repertoires. Here the immuneACCESS table is served through TCRdb, limited to in-frame sequences with V and J called. Missing clones are a known gap in these copies; in checked studies unresolved V genes cover under half, and the rest lacks a known reason. The sample table lists around 26,000 clones, over 85% of them with a count of one. The ten largest clonotypes hold about 0.81% of the sample. Results the study describes overall, beyond this receptor: After the lymphocyte count nadir, repertoires from photon-treated patients showed oligoclonal expansion, particularly of CD8+ Temra cells, and this expansion drove the decline in diversity. Across the cohort, an inverse correlation was found between a larger post-nadir drop in TCR diversity and overall survival time among patients who died. During treatment, patients who received proton therapy stayed relatively stable, whereas patients who received photon therapy lost naive T cells and TCR diversity and gained effector/memory populations. The survival association was examined only in patients who died, and the authors described better survival with proton therapy as a possibility, not as a demonstrated result.

This receptor was taken from a woman aged 50 to 60 with cholangiocarcinoma. The material was peripheral blood, obtained from a patient treated with photon-based radiotherapy.

The CDR3 reads as follows: CASSSGEETQYF. In nucleotides, the sequence is TGCGCCTCCTCTAGCGGGGAAGAGACCCAGTACTTC. This sequence uses TRBV10-2 and TRBJ2-5, with TRBD2 identical over 9 junction bases. Trimming takes 11 bases off V and 3 bases off J; junction bases not matched to a gene: 4. The CDR3 spans 12 residues, from the cysteine through the phenylalanine. The kept DNA is CDR3 alone, 36 bases in frame from the first base. As encoded in the germline V gene, CDR1 is WSHSY while CDR2 is SAAADI.